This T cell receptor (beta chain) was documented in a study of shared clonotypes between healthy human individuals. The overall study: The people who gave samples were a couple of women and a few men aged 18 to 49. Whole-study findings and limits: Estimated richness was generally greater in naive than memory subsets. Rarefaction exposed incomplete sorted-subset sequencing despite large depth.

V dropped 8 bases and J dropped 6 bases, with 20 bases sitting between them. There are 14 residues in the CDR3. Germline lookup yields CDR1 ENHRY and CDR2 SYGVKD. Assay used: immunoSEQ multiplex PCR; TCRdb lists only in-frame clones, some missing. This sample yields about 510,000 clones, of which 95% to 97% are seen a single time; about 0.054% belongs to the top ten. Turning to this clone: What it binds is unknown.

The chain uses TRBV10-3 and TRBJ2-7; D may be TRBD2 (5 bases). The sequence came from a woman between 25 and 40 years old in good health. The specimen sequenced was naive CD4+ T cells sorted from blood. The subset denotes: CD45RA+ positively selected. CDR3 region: CAIAHQERTSEQYF. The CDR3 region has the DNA TGTGCCATCGCCCACCAGGAGCGGACCTCCGAGCAGTACTTC.